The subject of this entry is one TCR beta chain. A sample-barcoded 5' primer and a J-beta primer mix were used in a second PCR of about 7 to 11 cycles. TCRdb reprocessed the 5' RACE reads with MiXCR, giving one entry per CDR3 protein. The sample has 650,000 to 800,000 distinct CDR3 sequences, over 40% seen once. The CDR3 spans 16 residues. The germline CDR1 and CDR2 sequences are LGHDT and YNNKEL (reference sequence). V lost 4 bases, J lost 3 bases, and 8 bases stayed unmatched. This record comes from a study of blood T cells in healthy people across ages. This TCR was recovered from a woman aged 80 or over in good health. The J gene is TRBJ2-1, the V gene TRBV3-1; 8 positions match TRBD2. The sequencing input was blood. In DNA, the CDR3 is TGTGCCAGCAGCCTTCGAGGCGGGGGGAACTACAATGAGCAGTTCTTC. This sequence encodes CASSLRGGGNYNEQFF.